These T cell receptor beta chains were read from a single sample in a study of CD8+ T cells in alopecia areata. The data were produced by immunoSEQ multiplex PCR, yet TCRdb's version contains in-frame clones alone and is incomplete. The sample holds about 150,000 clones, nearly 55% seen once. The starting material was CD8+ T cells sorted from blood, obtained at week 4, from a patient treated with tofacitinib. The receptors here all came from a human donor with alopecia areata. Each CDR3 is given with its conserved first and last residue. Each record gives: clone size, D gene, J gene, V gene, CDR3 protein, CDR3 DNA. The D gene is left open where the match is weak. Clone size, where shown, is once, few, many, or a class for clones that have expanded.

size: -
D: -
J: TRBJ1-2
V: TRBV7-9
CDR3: CASRDGGIDGYTF
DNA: TGTGCCAGCAGGGATGGAGGGATCGATGGCTACACCTTC

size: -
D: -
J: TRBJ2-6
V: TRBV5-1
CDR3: CASSLNPGISGANVLTF
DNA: TGCGCCAGCAGCTTGAATCCGGGAATCTCTGGGGCCAACGTCCTGACTTTC

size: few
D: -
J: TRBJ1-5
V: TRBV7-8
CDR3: CASSLGSDTGNQPQHF
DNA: TGTGCCAGCAGCTTAGGTTCGGACACGGGAAATCAGCCCCAGCATTTT

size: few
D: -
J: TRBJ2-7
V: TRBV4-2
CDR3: CASSQEPTYEQYF
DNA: TGTGCCAGCAGCCAAGAGCCAACCTACGAGCAGTACTTC

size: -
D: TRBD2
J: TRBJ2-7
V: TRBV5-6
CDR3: CASSLLAGGYSYEQYF
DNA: TGTGCCAGCAGCTTGTTGGCGGGGGGGTATTCCTACGAGCAGTACTTC

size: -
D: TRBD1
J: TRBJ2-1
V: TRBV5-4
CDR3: CASIPGQGVNEQFF
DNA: TGTGCCAGCATACCCGGACAGGGTGTCAATGAGCAGTTCTTC

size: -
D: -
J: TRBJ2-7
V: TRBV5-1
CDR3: CASSLEGSYEQYF
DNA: TGCGCCAGCAGCTTGGAGGGGTCCTACGAGCAGTACTTC

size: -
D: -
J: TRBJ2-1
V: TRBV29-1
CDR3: CSVGALRGYNEQFF
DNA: TGCAGCGTTGGGGCCCTCCGAGGATACAATGAGCAGTTCTTC

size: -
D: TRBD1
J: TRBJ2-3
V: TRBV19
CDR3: CASSIGGQGAGDTQYF
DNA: TGTGCCAGTAGTATAGGAGGACAGGGGGCTGGAGATACGCAGTATTTT

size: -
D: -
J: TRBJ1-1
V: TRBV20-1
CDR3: CSARDLIEAFF
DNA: TGCAGTGCTAGAGATTTAATTGAAGCTTTCTTT

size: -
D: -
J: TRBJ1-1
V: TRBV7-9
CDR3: CASSSRRIEAFF
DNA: TGTGCCAGCAGTTCAAGACGGATTGAAGCTTTCTTT

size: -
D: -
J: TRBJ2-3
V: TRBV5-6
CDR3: CASSPQGVGDTQYF
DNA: TGTGCCAGCAGCCCACAGGGCGTTGGAGATACGCAGTATTTT

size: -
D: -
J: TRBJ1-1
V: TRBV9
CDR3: CASSSYGVEAFF
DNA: TGTGCCAGCAGCTCTTATGGGGTCGAAGCTTTCTTT

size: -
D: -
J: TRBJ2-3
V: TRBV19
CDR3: CASRSTDTDTQYF
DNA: TGTGCCAGTAGATCGACTGACACAGATACGCAGTATTTT

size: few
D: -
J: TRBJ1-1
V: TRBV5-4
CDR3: CASSLDGSEAFF
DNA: TGTGCCAGCAGCTTGGACGGGAGTGAAGCTTTCTTT

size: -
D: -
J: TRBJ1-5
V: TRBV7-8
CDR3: CASSAISRGRNSNQPQHF
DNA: TGTGCCAGCAGCGCCATATCTAGGGGTCGTAATAGCAATCAGCCCCAGCATTTT

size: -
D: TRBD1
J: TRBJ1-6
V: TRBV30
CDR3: CACLRDRATARNNSPLHF
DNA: TGTGCCTGTCTGCGGGACAGGGCTACCGCGAGGAATAATTCACCCCTCCACTTT

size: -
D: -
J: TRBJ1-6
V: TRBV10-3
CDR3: CAISGRDSYNSPLHF
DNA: TGTGCCATCAGTGGGAGAGACTCCTATAATTCACCCCTCCACTTT

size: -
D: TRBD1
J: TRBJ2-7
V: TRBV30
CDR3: CAWSTQGGSYEQYF
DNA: TGTGCCTGGAGCACACAGGGGGGCTCCTACGAGCAGTACTTC

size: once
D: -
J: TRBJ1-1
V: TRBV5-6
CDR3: CASSLDTLNTEAFF
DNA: TGTGCCAGCAGCTTGGACACGCTGAACACTGAAGCTTTCTTT

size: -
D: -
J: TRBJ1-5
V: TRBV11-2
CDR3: CASSLESLGQPQHF
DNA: TGTGCCAGCAGCTTGGAGAGCCTAGGCCAGCCCCAGCATTTT

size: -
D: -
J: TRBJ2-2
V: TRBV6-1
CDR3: CASSEGRATGELFF
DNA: TGTGCCAGCAGTGAGGGGCGGGCCACCGGGGAGCTGTTTTTT

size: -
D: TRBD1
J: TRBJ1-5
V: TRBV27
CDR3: CASSGTGSNQPQHF
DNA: TGTGCCAGCAGCGGGACAGGTAGCAATCAGCCCCAGCATTTT

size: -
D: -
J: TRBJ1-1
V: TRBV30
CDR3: CAWSQGGEAFF
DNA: TGTGCCTGGAGTCAGGGCGGTGAAGCTTTCTTT

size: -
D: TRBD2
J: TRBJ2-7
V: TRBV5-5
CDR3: CASSPRGGSYEQYF
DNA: TGTGCCAGCAGCCCTCGGGGAGGGTCCTACGAGCAGTACTTC

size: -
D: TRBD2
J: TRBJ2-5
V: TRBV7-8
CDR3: CASSHGTTEETQYF
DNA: TGTGCCAGCAGTCACGGGACTACCGAAGAGACCCAGTACTTC

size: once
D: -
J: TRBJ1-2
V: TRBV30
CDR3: CAWRSPDNYGYTF
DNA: TGTGCCTGGAGATCACCAGACAACTATGGCTACACCTTC

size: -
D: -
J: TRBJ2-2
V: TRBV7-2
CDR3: CASSGETVPKPPNTGELFF
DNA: TGTGCCAGCAGCGGGGAGACAGTACCCAAACCCCCGAACACCGGGGAGCTGTTTTTT

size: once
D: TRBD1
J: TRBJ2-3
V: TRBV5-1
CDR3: CASSLVPITGARDTQYF
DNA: TGCGCCAGCAGCTTGGTTCCGATTACAGGGGCCCGGGATACGCAGTATTTT

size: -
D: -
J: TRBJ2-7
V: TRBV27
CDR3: CASSLSPGWEQYF
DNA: TGTGCCAGCAGTTTATCGCCAGGGTGGGAGCAGTACTTC

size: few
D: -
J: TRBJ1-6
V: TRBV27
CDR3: CASSLLGTALRPLHF
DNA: TGTGCCAGCAGTTTATTGGGGACCGCTTTGCGTCCCCTCCACTTT

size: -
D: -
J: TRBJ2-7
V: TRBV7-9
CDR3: CASSLTGDEQYF
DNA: TGTGCCAGCAGCTTAACTGGCGACGAGCAGTACTTC

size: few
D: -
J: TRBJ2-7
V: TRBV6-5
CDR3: CASRDYEQYF
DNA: TGTGCCAGCAGAGACTACGAGCAGTACTTC

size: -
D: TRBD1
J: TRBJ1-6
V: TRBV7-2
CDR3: CASSPWTGPNSPLHF
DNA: TGTGCCAGCAGCCCCTGGACAGGCCCTAATTCACCCCTCCACTTT

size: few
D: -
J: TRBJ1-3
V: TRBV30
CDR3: CAWSRTVISGNTIYF
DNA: TGTGCCTGGAGCAGGACAGTGATCTCTGGAAACACCATATATTTT

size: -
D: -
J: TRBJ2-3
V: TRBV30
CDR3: CAWNGGDTQYF
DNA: TGTGCCTGGAACGGAGGCGATACGCAGTATTTT

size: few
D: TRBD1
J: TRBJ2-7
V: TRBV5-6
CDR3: CASSTTGWDEQYF
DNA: TGTGCCAGCAGCACGACAGGGTGGGACGAGCAGTACTTC

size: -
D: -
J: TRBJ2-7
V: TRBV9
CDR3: CASSPGRSSYEQYF
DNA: TGTGCCAGCAGCCCGGGCCGCAGCTCCTACGAGCAGTACTTC

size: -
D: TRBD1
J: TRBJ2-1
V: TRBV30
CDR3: CAWSGRDRDYNEQFF
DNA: TGTGCCTGGAGTGGGAGGGACAGGGATTACAATGAGCAGTTCTTC

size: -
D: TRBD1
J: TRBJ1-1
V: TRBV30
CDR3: CAWSGQGDRDEAFF
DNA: TGTGCCTGGAGTGGACAGGGGGATCGGGATGAAGCTTTCTTT

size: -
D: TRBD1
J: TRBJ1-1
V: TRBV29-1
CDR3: CSATRTGKTEAFF
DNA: TGCAGCGCTACCCGGACAGGGAAAACTGAAGCTTTCTTT

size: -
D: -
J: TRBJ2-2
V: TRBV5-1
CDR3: CASSPSGGQGNANTGELFF
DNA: TGCGCCAGCAGCCCGAGCGGGGGACAGGGAAACGCGAACACCGGGGAGCTGTTTTTT

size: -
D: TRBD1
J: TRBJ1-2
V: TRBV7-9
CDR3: CASSPTGGNSGYTF
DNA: TGTGCCAGCAGCCCAACAGGGGGCAATAGTGGCTACACCTTC

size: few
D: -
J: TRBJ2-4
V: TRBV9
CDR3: CASSAGGQSKNIQYF
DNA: TGTGCCAGCAGCGCGGGGGGCCAATCGAAAAACATTCAGTACTTC

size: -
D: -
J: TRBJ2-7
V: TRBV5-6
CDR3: CASSWAARGTWEQYF
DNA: TGTGCCAGCAGCTGGGCGGCCAGAGGGACCTGGGAGCAGTACTTC

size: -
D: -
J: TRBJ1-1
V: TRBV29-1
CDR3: CSVEHGTEAFF
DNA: TGCAGCGTTGAGCATGGCACTGAAGCTTTCTTT